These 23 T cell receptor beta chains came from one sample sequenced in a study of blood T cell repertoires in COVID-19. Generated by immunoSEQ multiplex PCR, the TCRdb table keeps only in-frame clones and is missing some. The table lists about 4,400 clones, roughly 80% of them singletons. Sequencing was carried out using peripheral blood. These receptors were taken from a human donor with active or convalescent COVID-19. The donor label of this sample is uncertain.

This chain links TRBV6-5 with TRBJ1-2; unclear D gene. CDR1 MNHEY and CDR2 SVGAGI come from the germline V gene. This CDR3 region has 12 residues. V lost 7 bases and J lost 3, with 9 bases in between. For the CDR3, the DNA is TGTGCCAGCACCTCCGGGGACTATGGCTACACCTTC. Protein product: CASTSGDYGYTF.

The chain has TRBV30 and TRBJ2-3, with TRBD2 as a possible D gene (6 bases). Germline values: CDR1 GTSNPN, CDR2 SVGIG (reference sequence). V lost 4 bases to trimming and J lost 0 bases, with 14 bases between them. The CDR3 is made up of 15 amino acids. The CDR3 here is CAWIGRSVSTDTQYF. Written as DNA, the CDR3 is TGTGCCTGGATAGGGAGGTCGGTTAGCACAGATACGCAGTATTTT. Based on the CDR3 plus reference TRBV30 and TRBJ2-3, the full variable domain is SQTIHQWPATLVQPVGSPLSLECTVEGTSNPNLYWYRQAAGRGLQLLFYSVGIGQISSEVPQNLSASRPQDRQFILSSKKLLLSDSGFYLCAWIGRSVSTDTQYFGPGTRLTVL.

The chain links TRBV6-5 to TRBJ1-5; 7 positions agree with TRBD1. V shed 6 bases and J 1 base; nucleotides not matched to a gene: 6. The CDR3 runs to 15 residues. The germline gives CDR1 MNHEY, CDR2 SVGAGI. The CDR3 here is CASSNRGPSNQPQHF. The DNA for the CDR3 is TGTGCCAGCAGCAACAGGGGCCCAAGCAATCAGCCCCAGCATTTT.

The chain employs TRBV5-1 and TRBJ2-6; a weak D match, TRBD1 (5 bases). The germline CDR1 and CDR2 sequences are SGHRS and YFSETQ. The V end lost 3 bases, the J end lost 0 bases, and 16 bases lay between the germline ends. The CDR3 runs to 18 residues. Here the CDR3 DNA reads TGCGCCAGCAGCTCACAACTGACAGCTGCCTCTGGGGCCAACGTCCTGACTTTC. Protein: CASSSQLTAASGANVLTF.

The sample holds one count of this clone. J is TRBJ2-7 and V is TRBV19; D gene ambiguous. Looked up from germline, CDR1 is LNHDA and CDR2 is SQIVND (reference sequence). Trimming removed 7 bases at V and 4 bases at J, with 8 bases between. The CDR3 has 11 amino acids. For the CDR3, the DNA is TGTGCCAGTATGAGCGCTTACGAGCAGTACTTC. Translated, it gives CASMSAYEQYF.

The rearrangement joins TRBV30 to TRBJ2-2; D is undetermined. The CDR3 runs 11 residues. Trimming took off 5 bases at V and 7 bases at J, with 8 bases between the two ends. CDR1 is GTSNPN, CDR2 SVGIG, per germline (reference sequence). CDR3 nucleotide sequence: TGTGCCTGGTCCCGCAGCGGGGAGCTGTTTTTT. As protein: CAWSRSGELFF.

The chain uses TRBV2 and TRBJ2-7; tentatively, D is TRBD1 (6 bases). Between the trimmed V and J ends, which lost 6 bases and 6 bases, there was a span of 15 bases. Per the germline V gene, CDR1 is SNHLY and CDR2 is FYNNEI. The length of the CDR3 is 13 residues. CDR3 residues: CASRNQGSGEQYF. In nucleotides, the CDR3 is TGTGCCAGCAGGAATCAGGGGAGTGGCGAGCAGTACTTC.

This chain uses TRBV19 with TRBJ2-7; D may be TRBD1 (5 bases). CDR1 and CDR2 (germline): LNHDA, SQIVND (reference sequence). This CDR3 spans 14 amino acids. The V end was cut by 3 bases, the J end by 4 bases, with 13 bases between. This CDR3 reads CASSMVGDTYEQYF. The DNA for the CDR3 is TGTGCCAGTAGTATGGTAGGGGATACGTACGAGCAGTACTTC.

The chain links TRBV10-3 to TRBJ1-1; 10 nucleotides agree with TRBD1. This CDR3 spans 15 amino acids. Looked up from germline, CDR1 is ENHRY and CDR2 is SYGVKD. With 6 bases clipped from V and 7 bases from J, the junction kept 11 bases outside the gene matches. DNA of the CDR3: TGTGCCATCAGCCTCGGACAGGGGGGATCTGGTGAAGCTTTCTTT. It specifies CAISLGQGGSGEAFF.

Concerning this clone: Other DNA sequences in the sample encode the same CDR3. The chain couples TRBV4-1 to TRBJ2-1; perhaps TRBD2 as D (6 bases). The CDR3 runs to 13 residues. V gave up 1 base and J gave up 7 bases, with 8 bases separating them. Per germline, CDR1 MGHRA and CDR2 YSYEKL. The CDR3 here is CASSQGGTNEQFF. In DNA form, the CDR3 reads TGCGCCAGCAGCCAAGGCGGGACTAATGAGCAGTTCTTC.

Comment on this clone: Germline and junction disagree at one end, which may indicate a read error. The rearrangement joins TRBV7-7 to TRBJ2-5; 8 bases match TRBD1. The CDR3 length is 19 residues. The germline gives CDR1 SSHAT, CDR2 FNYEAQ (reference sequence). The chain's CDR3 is CASSTPGTGYYLYQETQYF. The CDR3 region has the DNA TGTGCTAGCAGCACCCCCGGGACAGGTTATTATTTGTACCAAGAGACCCAGTACTTC.

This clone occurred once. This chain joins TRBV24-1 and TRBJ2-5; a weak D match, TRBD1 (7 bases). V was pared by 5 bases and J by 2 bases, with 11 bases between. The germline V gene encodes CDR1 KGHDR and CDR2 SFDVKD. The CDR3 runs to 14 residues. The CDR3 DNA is TGTGCCACCAGTGCGACAGGGACTCAAGAGACCCAGTACTTC. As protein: CATSATGTQETQYF.

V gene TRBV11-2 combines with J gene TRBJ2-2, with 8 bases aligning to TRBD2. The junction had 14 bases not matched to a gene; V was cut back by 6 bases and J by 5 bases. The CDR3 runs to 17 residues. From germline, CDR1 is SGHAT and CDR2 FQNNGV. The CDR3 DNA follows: TGTGCCAGCAGTTCACCCCCCGGGACTAGTCGTACCGGGGAGCTGTTTTTT. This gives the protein CASSSPPGTSRTGELFF.

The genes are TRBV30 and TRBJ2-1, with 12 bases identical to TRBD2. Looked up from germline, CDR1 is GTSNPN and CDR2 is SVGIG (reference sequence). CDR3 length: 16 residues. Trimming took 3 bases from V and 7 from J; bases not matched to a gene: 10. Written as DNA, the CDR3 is TGTGCCTGGAGCAAAGCCCGACTAGCGGGAGAGAATGAGCAGTTCTTC. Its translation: CAWSKARLAGENEQFF.

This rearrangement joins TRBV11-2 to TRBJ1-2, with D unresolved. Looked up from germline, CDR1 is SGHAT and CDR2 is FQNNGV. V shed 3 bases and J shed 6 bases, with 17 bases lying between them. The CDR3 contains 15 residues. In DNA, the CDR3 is TGTGCCAGCAGCTTTGTCCCCCAGTCCTCCGATGGCTACACCTTC. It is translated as CASSFVPQSSDGYTF.

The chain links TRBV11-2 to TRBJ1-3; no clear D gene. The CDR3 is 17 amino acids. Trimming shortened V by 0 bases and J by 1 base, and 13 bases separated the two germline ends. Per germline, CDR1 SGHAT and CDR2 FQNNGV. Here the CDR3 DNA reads TGTGCCAGCAGCTTAGATGGGCCAAGGAGGTCTGGAAACACCATATATTTT. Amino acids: CASSLDGPRRSGNTIYF. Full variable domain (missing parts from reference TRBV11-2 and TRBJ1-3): EAGVAQSPRYKIIEKRQSVAFWCNPISGHATLYWYQQILGQGPKLLIQFQNNGVVDDSQLPKDRFSAERLKGVDSTLKIQPAKLEDSAVYLCASSLDGPRRSGNTIYFGEGSWLTVV.

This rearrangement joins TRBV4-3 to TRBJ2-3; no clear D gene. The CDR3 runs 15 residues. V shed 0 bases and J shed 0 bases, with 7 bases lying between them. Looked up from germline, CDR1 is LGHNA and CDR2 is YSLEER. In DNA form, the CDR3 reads TGCGCCAGCAGCCAAGACGTATTGAGCACAGATACGCAGTATTTT. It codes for CASSQDVLSTDTQYF.

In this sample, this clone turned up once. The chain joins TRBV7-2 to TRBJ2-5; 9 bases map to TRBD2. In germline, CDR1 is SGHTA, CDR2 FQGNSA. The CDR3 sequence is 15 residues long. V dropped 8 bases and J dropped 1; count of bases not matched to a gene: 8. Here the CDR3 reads CASPEGREGQETQYF. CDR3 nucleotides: TGTGCCAGCCCCGAAGGGCGGGAGGGCCAAGAGACCCAGTACTTC. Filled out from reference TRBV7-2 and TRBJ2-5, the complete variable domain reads GAGVSQSPSNKVTEKGKDVELRCDPISGHTALYWYRQSLGQGLEFLIYFQGNSAPDKSGLPSDRFSAERTGGSVSTLTIQRTQQEDSAVYLCASPEGREGQETQYFGPGTRLLVL.

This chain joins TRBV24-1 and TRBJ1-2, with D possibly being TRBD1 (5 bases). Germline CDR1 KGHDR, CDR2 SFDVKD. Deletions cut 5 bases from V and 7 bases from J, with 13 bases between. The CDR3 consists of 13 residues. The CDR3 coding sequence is TGTGCCACCAGTGCCCTAGACAGTTTTGGCTACACCTTC. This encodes CATSALDSFGYTF.

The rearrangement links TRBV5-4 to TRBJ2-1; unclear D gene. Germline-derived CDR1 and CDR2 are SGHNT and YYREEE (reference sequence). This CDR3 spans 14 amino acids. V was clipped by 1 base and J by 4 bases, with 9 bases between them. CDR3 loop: CASSLQAGYNEQFF. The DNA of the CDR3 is TGTGCCAGCAGCTTGCAGGCAGGATACAATGAGCAGTTCTTC.

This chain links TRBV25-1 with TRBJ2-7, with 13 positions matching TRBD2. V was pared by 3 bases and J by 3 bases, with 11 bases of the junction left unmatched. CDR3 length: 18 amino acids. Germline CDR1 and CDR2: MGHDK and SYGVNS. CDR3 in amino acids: CASSEELAGGKNYYEQYF. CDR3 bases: TGTGCCAGCAGTGAGGAACTAGCGGGAGGGAAAAATTACTACGAGCAGTACTTC.

The CDR3 sequence: CASSFGTGASYEQYF. The DNA of the CDR3 is TGTGCCAGCAGCTTCGGGACAGGGGCTTCCTACGAGCAGTACTTC. The chain joins TRBV7-8 to TRBJ2-7; 10 bases align to TRBD1. The ends lost 3 bases at V and 1 base at J; junction bases unmatched: 3. This CDR3 has 15 amino acids. Germline V lookup: CDR1 SGHVS, CDR2 FQNEAQ. Complete variable domain (other parts from reference TRBV7-8 and TRBJ2-7): GAGVSQSPRYKVAKRGQDVALRCDPISGHVSLFWYQQALGQGPEFLTYFQNEAQLDKSGLPSDRFFAERPEGSVSTLKIQRTQQEDSAVYLCASSFGTGASYEQYFGPGTRLTVT.

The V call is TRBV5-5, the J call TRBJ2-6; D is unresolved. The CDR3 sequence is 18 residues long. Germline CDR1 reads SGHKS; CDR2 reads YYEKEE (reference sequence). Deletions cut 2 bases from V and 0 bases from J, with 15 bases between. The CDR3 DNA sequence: TGTGCCAGCAGCTTCGCGGTATCGAGAAACTCTGGGGCCAACGTCCTGACTTTC. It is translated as CASSFAVSRNSGANVLTF.